This TCR beta chain emerged from a study of cytomegalovirus exposure and HLA in healthy donors. PCR involved 60 Vbeta and 13 Jbeta primers. The assay was immunoSEQ multiplex PCR, and TCRdb's table has in-frame clones only and misses some. The sample includes roughly 130,000 clones, about 74% of them seen just once. This clone is labeled as large. Its antigen is unidentified. Germline V gene lookup returns CDR1 ENHRY and CDR2 SYGVKD. V lost 1 base to trimming and J lost 7 bases; unmatched junction nucleotides: 11. There are 16 residues in the CDR3. Whole-study results and caveats: In a later analysis, TCR beta V- and J-gene trimming showed a link to a missense DCLRE1C variant. Analysis performed later showed TCR beta chains linked to HLA being more clonally expanded than equally common others. An analysis was carried out later, and it reportedly showed fewer N-insertions in an Asian-associated ancestry cluster than the 666-donor mean. Follow-up analysis seemed to connect common viral pathogens with several of the most significant clusters identified.

Sample: PBMCs. This TCR was recovered from a man in his forties or fifties in good health and CMV-seropositive. V and J are TRBV10-3 and TRBJ2-7; 9 bases agree with TRBD1. CDR3 DNA: TGTGCCATCAGTGAGTTGGACAGGGGTGGGTTCGGTGAGCAGTACTTC. This codes for CAISELDRGGFGEQYF.